This paragraph covers one T cell receptor (beta chain) sequence. This clonotype has ten or more counts. Its antigen is currently not known. Nothing much larger sits one base from this clone, and base qualities are not available. The source of the sample is a study of spatial heterogeneity in lung cancer (dated 2019 in TCRdb). As for the study more broadly: Beta-chain transcripts were consistently detected in greater numbers than alpha-chain transcripts, which likely reflected higher beta-chain transcript abundance. TCR repertoire features were related to nonsynonymous mutation counts determined by whole-exome sequencing of tumor tissue. A strong correlation was found between TCR transcript counts in tumor regions and a T cell transcriptional module score from matched bulk RNA-seq. Both alpha and beta chains were TCR-sequenced in 200 to 250 tumor regions, 64 matched nontumor lung samples and roughly 54 PBMC samples obtained at surgery. In non-small cell lung cancer, the study made a quantitative comparison of TCR alpha and beta repertoires among multiple tumor regions, matched nontumor lung and blood. In the raw uncorrected reads, each unique combination of TCR and UMI appeared more than ten times on average.

What the study reported, not specific to this receptor: Confirming at a functional level the hypothesis that regional TCRs recognize regional mutations was considered to require additional single-cell paired TCR alpha and beta sequencing. Counts of ubiquitous and regional expanded TCRs correlated with counts of ubiquitous and regional nonsynonymous mutations, respectively. A correlation was observed between the number of expanded intratumoral alpha and beta TCRs and the tumor nonsynonymous mutation count. TCR-seq coverage of tumor T cells was estimated at only roughly 7.7% for alpha chains and approximately 13% for beta chains.

The protocol used for the library was 5' RACE. TCRdb lists the instrument as NextSeq 500. In the TCR library protocol, a unique molecular identifier was attached to each TCR cDNA molecule so that PCR and sequencing errors could be corrected. Concerning the study's data processing: TCR identification, UMI-based error correction and CDR3 extraction were all carried out with Decombinator tools. Expanded TCRs were defined as those above a frequency of 2 per 1,000, corresponding to the top 1% of the tumor frequency distribution. Expanded tumor TCRs statistically deemed absent (corrected P<0.05) from at least one tumor region were classed as regional, and all other expanded tumor TCRs were classed as ubiquitous. Rényi diversity was computed with the R vegan package after subsampling each repertoire 100 times to 5,000 TCRs. CDR3 similarity networks were built from amino acid triplet string-kernel similarity, with CDR3s being connected when pairwise similarity was above 0.82. TCRdb handled the public reads itself, with Q25 trimming in fastp and clone calling in MiXCR, and kept productive beta chains. Identical CDR3 protein sequences are pooled into one entry, listed with their most common genes and DNA. What appears here as the V and J calls and clone size reflects TCRdb's work, not the paper's. The sample table records over 10,000 distinct CDR3 sequences; approximately 5.5% of these occur just once. Clones ranked in the top ten supply approximately 25% of the sample.

The time point label corresponds to: sample taken at primary tumor resection. Samples were obtained from approximately 70 patients with early-stage, untreated non-small cell lung cancer from the lung TRACERx cohort. TCR sequencing used whole RNA extracted from tumor and nontumor lung tissue, or from cryopreserved PBMC samples, without cell sorting. A patient was chosen for TCR sequencing only when enough RNA was available from at least two tumor regions. Before selection, tumor and adjacent nontumor lung specimens were reviewed by a lung pathologist. V and J lose 3 bases and 0 bases, and a span of 3 bases separates them. Measured from the cysteine to the phenylalanine, the CDR3 is 13 residues long. The DNA shown is the 39-base CDR3, in frame from base 1. Sequences SEHNR (CDR1) and FQNEAQ (CDR2) are obtained from the germline V gene (reference sequence).

The rearranged segments are TRBV7-9 and TRBJ1-3; the D gene cannot be resolved reliably. This receptor was identified in a male donor with early-stage non-small cell lung cancer. Material: lung tumor tissue, obtained at surgery. For the CDR3, the sequence is CASSLNSGNTIYF. The nucleotides are TGTGCCAGCAGCTTGAACTCTGGAAACACCATATATTTT.